The 18 T cell receptor beta chains reported below all come from one sample, sequenced in a study of blood T cell repertoires in COVID-19. Profiling relied on immunoSEQ multiplex PCR, and the TCRdb table lists in-frame clones only, not all of them. The sample shows more than 350,000 clones, 80% to 90% of them seen only once. Material for sequencing was PBMCs or T cells enriched from blood (not recorded which). These receptors all stem from a woman between 50 and 59 years old who had recovered from COVID-19.

V usage is TRBV7-2 and J usage is TRBJ1-2; D not resolved. Trimming removed 5 bases at V and 1 base at J, with 14 bases between. The CDR3 sequence is 15 residues long. Germline V gene lookup returns CDR1 SGHTA and CDR2 FQGNSA. Here the CDR3 DNA reads TGTGCCAGCAGCCTAGAAAACACAGTTAACTATGGCTACACCTTC. Amino acid sequence: CASSLENTVNYGYTF.

The genes are TRBV5-6 and TRBJ1-2; 7 bases align to TRBD1. J was trimmed by 1 base and V by 3 bases; bases with no gene match: 3. The CDR3 is made up of 14 amino acids. From germline, CDR1 is SGHDT and CDR2 YYEEEE. In nucleotides, the CDR3 is TGTGCCAGCAGCTCGAGGGGGCTTAACTATGGCTACACCTTC. The encoded protein is CASSSRGLNYGYTF.

The chain has TRBV6-4 and TRBJ1-2; D remains unclear. The ends were cut back, 3 bases at V and 3 bases at J, with 5 bases in the middle. CDR1 is MRHNA, CDR2 SNTAGT, per germline. This CDR3 has 12 amino acids. The CDR3 coding sequence is TGTGCCAGCAGTGATAACTACTATGGCTACACCTTC. Its translation is CASSDNYYGYTF.

This clone has just one count. The chain joins TRBV5-1 to TRBJ1-1; 9 nucleotides match TRBD1. Germline trimming cut 5 bases from V and 4 bases from J; bases unmatched to any gene: 18. The V gene's germline CDR1 is SGHRS and CDR2 YFSETQ. CDR3 length: 18 residues. The CDR3 protein is CASSQTGTGTIAGTEAFF. The CDR3 DNA sequence: TGCGCCAGCAGTCAAACCGGGACAGGGACTATAGCGGGCACTGAAGCTTTCTTT.

This chain uses TRBV9 with TRBJ2-7; possible D gene TRBD2, 5 bases. The CDR3 has 13 amino acids. V was shortened by 2 bases and J by 7 bases, with 13 bases between the two germline ends. The germline V gene has CDR1 SGDLS and CDR2 YYNGEE. The CDR3: CASSVGPGGEQYF. The DNA of the CDR3 is TGTGCCAGCAGCGTGGGTCCTGGAGGAGAGCAGTACTTC.

In the case of this clone: A read error may explain this, as a much larger clone is one base away. The gene calls are TRBV28 and TRBJ2-1; 9 nucleotides agree with TRBD2. The CDR3 extends over 15 amino acids. The germline gives CDR1 MDHEN, CDR2 SYDVKM. V was pared by 5 bases and J by 0 bases, with 2 bases of the junction left unmatched. The CDR3 region has the DNA TGTGCCAGCAGTGTGCGGGGGGGCTCCTACAATGAGCAGTTCTTC. It encodes CASSVRGGSYNEQFF.

The V gene is TRBV7-9, the J gene TRBJ2-3; 9 bases are shared with TRBD2. Unmatched junction bases numbered 9, after V lost 3 bases and J lost 2 bases. CDR1 SEHNR and CDR2 FQNEAQ come from the germline V gene (reference sequence). The CDR3 loop spans 17 amino acids. The CDR3 is CASSFYLAGRDTDTQYF. The CDR3 nucleotides read TGTGCCAGCAGCTTCTACCTAGCGGGGCGAGACACAGATACGCAGTATTTT.

The rearrangement uses TRBV7-3 and TRBJ1-2, with 8 bases that match TRBD1. V shed 5 bases and J 4 bases; nucleotides not matched to a gene: 9. Germline V gives CDR1 SGHTA, CDR2 FQGTGA. CDR3 length: 15 amino acids. Here the CDR3 DNA reads TGTGCCAGCAGCACGACAGGGGATTCGTTCTATGGCTACACCTTC. Its protein product is CASSTTGDSFYGYTF. The full variable domain, completed using reference TRBV7-3 and TRBJ1-2, is GAGVSQTPSNKVTEKGKYVELRCDPISGHTALYWYRQSLGQGPEFLIYFQGTGAADDSGLPNDRFFAVRPEGSVSTLKIQRTERGDSAVYLCASSTTGDSFYGYTFGSGTRLTVV.

The chain couples TRBV12-5 to TRBJ1-2; D is possibly TRBD1 (6 bases). This CDR3 is 14 amino acids long. Germline lookup yields CDR1 LGHNT and CDR2 FRNRAP. V dropped 0 bases and J dropped 8 bases, with 13 bases sitting between them. The CDR3 region is CASGLVWSTGGYTF. The CDR3 DNA reads as TGTGCTAGTGGTTTGGTATGGTCGACAGGAGGCTACACCTTC.

For this clone: One end of the junction fails to match germline, which may point to a read error. The chain combines TRBV4-3 with TRBJ1-1; D perhaps matches TRBD1 (5 bases). The CDR3 sequence is 14 residues long. Germline V lookup: CDR1 LGHNA, CDR2 YSLEER. CDR3 region: CASSQEPGNAEAFF. DNA for the CDR3: TGCGCCAGCAGCCAAGAGCCAGGGAACGCTGAAGCTTTCTTT.

The chain joins TRBV7-2 to TRBJ2-2; 12 bases agree with TRBD1. The CDR3 sequence is 18 residues long. CDR1 is SGHTA, CDR2 FQGNSA, per germline. With V trimmed by 2 bases and J by 6 bases, 10 bases remained unmatched. Here the CDR3 reads CASSLLFPGQGAPGELFF. CDR3 coding DNA: TGTGCCAGCAGCTTACTATTTCCGGGACAGGGGGCCCCCGGGGAGCTGTTTTTT.

This clone was counted between two and nine times. This rearrangement joins TRBV5-4 to TRBJ2-1; 10 bases fit TRBD2. The CDR3 is 17 amino acids. Germline CDR1 SGHNT, CDR2 YYREEE (reference sequence). The V and J ends lost 4 bases and 7 bases, in that order; junction bases with no gene match: 14. This CDR3 is CASSPAGAGGRANEQFF. As DNA, the CDR3 is TGTGCCAGCAGCCCTGCAGGAGCGGGGGGGCGCGCGAATGAGCAGTTCTTC.

The gene calls are TRBV3-1 (or the pseudogene TRBV3-2) and TRBJ1-2, with 11 bases aligning to TRBD1. Germline V gene lookup returns CDR1 LGHDT and CDR2 YNNKEL (reference sequence). This CDR3 has 15 amino acids. The ends lost 1 base at V and 7 bases at J; junction bases unmatched: 5. CDR3 nucleotide sequence: TGTGCCAGCAGCCAAGCCTCGGACAGGGGGCTTGGCTACACCTTC. This gives the protein CASSQASDRGLGYTF.

The CDR3 sequence is CASSLAGQGAAGEQFF. DNA for the CDR3: TGCGCCAGCAGCTTGGCCGGACAGGGGGCAGCTGGTGAGCAGTTCTTC. The rearrangement links TRBV5-1 to TRBJ2-1, with 11 bases aligning to TRBD1. This CDR3 is 16 amino acids long. From germline, CDR1 is SGHRS and CDR2 YFSETQ. V shed 0 bases, J shed 9 bases, and the junction held 8 bases outside the gene matches.

Here the CDR3 reads CASSFLQGMNTEAFF. In nucleotides, the CDR3 is TGTGCCAGCAGCTTCCTCCAGGGGATGAACACTGAAGCTTTCTTT. The chain carries TRBV7-9 and TRBJ1-1; tentatively, D is TRBD1 (6 bases). V lost 3 bases to trimming and J lost 0 bases, with 11 bases between them. Germline V gene lookup returns CDR1 SEHNR and CDR2 FQNEAQ (reference sequence). The length of the CDR3 is 15 residues.

This sequence joins TRBV7-9 and TRBJ1-5; TRBD1 aligns across 7 bases. V was clipped by 5 bases and J by 5 bases; unmatched bases: 6. The V gene's germline CDR1 is SEHNR and CDR2 FQNEAQ (reference sequence). This CDR3 spans 14 amino acids. CDR3 region: CASSLDRADQPQHF. As DNA, the CDR3 is TGTGCCAGCAGCCTTGACAGGGCGGATCAGCCCCAGCATTTT.

This sequence joins TRBV5-6 and TRBJ1-6; tentatively, D is TRBD1 (6 bases). Trimming took 4 bases from V and 6 from J, leaving 11 bases between them. This CDR3 is 14 amino acids long. CDR1 is SGHDT, CDR2 YYEEEE, per germline. The CDR3 protein is CASSLGTPNSPLHF. The CDR3 DNA reads TGTGCCAGCAGCCTCGGGACACCTAATTCACCCCTCCACTTT.

V gene TRBV5-1 combines with J gene TRBJ2-7, with 7 nucleotides matching TRBD1. CDR1 is SGHRS, CDR2 YFSETQ, per germline. The CDR3 is 15 amino acids. Trimming removed 1 base from V and 3 bases from J; junction bases left unmatched: 7. The CDR3 DNA follows: TGCGCCAGCAGCTTGAGTCAGGGGGTCATCTACGAGCAGTACTTC. Translated: CASSLSQGVIYEQYF.